This T cell receptor (beta chain) comes out of a study of blood T cells in healthy people across ages. Study conclusions and caveats: A conclusive naive versus antigen-experienced comparison was prevented by the unsorted PBMCs.

Combining a sample-barcoded 5' primer with a J-beta primer mix, a second PCR ran for roughly 7 to 11 cycles. In TCRdb, the 5' RACE reads were re-called with MiXCR into one record per CDR3 protein. The sample holds more than 1,000,000 distinct CDR3 sequences, approximately 25% seen once. This clonotype has only a few counts. What it recognizes is unknown. The authors extracted at least 6 micrograms of total RNA per sample. CDR3 length equals 13 residues. From germline, CDR1 is LNHDA and CDR2 SQIVND (reference sequence). V was pared by 6 bases and J by 1 base, with 9 bases between. These data also formed part of another study, on T cells of mothers and their children.

Sequenced: blood. The genes are TRBV19 and TRBJ2-5; D gene uncertain. The source of this sequence is a girl aged 2-10 years in good health. The CDR3 loop reads CASSKTLQETQYF. The CDR3 coding sequence is TGTGCCAGTAGCAAGACCCTCCAAGAGACCCAGTACTTC.